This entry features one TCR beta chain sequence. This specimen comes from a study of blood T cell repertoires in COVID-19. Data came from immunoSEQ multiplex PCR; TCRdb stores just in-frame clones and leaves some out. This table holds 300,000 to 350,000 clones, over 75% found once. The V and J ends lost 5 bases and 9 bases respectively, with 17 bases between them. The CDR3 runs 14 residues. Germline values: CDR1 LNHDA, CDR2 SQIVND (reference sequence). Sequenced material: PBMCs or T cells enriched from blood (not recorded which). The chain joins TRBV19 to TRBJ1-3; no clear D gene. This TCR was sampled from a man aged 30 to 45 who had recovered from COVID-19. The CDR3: CASSGQAPRRTIYF. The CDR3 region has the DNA TGTGCCAGTAGTGGCCAGGCGCCCCGGCGCACCATATATTTT. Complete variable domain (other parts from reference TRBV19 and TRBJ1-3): DGGITQSPKYLFRKEGQNVTLSCEQNLNHDAMYWYRQDPGQGLRLIYYSQIVNDFQKGDIAEGYSVSREKKESFPLTVTSAQKNPTAFYLCASSGQAPRRTIYFGEGSWLTVV.